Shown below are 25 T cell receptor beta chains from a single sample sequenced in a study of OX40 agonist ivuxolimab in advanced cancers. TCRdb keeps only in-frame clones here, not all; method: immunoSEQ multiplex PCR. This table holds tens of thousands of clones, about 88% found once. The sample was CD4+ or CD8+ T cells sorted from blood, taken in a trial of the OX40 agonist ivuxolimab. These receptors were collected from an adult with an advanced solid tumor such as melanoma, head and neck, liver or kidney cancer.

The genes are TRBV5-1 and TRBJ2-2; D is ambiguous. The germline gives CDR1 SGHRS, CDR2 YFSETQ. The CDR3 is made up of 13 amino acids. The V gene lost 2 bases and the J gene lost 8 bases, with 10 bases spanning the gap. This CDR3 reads CASSFFRAGELFF. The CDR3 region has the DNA TGCGCCAGCAGCTTCTTTAGGGCAGGGGAGCTGTTTTTT. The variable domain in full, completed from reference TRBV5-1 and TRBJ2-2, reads KAGVTQTPRYLIKTRGQQVTLSCSPISGHRSVSWYQQTPGQGLQFLFEYFSETQRNKGNFPGRFSGRQFSNSRSEMNVSTLELGDSALYLCASSFFRAGELFFGEGSRLTVL.

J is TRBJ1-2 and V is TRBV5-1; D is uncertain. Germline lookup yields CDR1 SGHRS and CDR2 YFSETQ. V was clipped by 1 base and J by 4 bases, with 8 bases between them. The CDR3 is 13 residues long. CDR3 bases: TGCGCCAGCAGCTTGACAGTAGCCTATGGCTACACCTTC. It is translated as CASSLTVAYGYTF.

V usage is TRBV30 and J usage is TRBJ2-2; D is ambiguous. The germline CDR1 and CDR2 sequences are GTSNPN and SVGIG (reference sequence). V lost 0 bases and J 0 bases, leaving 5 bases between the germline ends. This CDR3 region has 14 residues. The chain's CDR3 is CAWSVGTNTGELFF. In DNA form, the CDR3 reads TGTGCCTGGAGTGTTGGCACGAACACCGGGGAGCTGTTTTTT. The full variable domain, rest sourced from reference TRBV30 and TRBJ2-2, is SQTIHQWPATLVQPVGSPLSLECTVEGTSNPNLYWYRQAAGRGLQLLFYSVGIGQISSEVPQNLSASRPQDRQFILSSKKLLLSDSGFYLCAWSVGTNTGELFFGEGSRLTVL.

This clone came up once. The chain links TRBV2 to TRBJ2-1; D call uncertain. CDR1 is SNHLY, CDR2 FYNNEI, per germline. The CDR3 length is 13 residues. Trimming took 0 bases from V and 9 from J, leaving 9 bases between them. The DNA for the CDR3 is TGTGCCAGCAGTGAAGCGCTGACGGGTGAGCAGTTCTTC. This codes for CASSEALTGEQFF.

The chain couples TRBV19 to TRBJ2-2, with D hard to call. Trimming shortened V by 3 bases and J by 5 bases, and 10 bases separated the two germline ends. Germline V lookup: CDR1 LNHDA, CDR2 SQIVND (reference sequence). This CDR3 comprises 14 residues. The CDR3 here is CASSIQTDTGELFF. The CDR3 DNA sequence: TGTGCCAGTAGTATCCAGACCGATACCGGGGAGCTGTTTTTT.

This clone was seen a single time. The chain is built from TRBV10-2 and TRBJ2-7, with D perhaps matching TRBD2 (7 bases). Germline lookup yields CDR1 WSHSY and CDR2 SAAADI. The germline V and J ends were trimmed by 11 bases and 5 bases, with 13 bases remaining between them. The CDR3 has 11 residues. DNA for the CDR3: TGCGCCGGGGGGGCGTTCGACGAGCAGTACTTC. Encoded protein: CAGGAFDEQYF.

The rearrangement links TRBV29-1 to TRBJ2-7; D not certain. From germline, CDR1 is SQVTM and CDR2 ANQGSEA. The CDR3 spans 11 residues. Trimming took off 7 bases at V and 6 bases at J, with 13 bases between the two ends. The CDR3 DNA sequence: TGCAGCGCTAACACCGGGTTCGAGCAGTACTTC. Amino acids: CSANTGFEQYF.

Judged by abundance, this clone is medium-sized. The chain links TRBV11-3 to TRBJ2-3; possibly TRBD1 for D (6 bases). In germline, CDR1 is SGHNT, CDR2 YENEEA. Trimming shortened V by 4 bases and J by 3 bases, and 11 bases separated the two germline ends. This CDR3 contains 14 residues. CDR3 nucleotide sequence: TGTGCCAGCAGCTCTCAGGGGATAACAGATACGCAGTATTTT. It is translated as CASSSQGITDTQYF.

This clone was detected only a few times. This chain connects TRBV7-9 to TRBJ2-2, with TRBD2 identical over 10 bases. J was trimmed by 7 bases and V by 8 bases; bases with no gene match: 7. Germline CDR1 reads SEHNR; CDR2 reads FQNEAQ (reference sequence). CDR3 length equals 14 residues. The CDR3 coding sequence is TGTGCCAGCCGAGCGGGAGGGCGAGTCGGGGAGCTGTTTTTT. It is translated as CASRAGGRVGELFF.

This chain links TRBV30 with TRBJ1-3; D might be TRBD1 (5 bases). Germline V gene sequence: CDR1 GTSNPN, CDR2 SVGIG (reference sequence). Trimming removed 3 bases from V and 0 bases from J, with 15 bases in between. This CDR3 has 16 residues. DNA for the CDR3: TGTGCCTGGAGGGGAAAGGGGACCTACTCTGGAAACACCATATATTTT. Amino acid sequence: CAWRGKGTYSGNTIYF.

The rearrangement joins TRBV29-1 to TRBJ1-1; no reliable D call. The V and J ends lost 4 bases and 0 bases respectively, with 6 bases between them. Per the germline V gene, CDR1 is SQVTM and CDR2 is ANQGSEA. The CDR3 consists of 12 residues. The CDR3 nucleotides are TGCAGCGTTGCCAGTGTGAACACTGAAGCTTTCTTT. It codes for CSVASVNTEAFF.

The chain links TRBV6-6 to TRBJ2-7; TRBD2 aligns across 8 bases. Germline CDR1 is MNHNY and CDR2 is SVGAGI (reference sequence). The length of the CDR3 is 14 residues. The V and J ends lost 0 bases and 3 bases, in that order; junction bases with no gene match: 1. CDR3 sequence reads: CASSYSREGYEQYF. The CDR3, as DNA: TGTGCCAGCAGTTACTCACGGGAGGGCTACGAGCAGTACTTC.

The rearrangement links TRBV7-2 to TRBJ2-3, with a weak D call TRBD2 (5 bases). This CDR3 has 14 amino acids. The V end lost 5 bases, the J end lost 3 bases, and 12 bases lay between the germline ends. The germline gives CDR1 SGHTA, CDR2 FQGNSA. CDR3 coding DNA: TGTGCCAGCAGCGGGAGCGGCCAAACAGATACGCAGTATTTT. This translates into CASSGSGQTDTQYF. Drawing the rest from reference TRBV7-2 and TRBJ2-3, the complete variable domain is GAGVSQSPSNKVTEKGKDVELRCDPISGHTALYWYRQSLGQGLEFLIYFQGNSAPDKSGLPSDRFSAERTGGSVSTLTIQRTQQEDSAVYLCASSGSGQTDTQYFGPGTRLTVL.

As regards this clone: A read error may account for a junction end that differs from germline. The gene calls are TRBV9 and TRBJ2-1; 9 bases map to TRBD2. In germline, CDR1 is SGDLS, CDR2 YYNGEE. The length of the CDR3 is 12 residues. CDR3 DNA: TGTGCCAGCAGCGGTGCAGCGGGAGGTTTGGTCTTC. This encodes CASSGAAGGLVF. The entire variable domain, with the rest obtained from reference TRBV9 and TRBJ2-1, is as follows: DSGVTQTPKHLITATGQRVTLRCSPRSGDLSVYWYQQSLDQGLQFLIQYYNGEERAKGNILERFSAQQFPDLHSELNLSSLELGDSALYFCASSGAAGGLVFGPGTRLTVL.

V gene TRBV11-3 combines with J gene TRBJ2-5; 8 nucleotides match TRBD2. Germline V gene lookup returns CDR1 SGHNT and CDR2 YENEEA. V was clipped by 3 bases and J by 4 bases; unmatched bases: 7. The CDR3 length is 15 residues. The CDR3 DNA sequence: TGTGCCAGCAGCTTTACTGGGGCGGGGGGAGAGACCCAGTACTTC. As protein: CASSFTGAGGETQYF. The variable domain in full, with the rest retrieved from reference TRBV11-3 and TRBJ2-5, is EAGVVQSPRYKIIEKKQPVAFWCNPISGHNTLYWYLQNLGQGPELLIRYENEEAVDDSQLPKDRFSAERLKGVDSTLKIQPAELGDSAVYLCASSFTGAGGETQYFGPGTRLLVL.

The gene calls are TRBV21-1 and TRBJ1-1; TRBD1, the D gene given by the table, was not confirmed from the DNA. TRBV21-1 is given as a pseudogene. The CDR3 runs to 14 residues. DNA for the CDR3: TGTGCCAGCAGGCGGGACAGGGGGCGTACTGAAGCTTTCTTT. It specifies CASRRDRGRTEAFF.

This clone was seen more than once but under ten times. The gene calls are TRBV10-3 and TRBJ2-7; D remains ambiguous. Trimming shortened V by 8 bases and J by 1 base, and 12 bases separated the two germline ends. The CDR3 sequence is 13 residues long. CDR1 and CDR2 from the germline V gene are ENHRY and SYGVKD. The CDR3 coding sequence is TGTGCCATCGCCGAGGTCGCATCCTACGAGCAGTACTTC. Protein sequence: CAIAEVASYEQYF.

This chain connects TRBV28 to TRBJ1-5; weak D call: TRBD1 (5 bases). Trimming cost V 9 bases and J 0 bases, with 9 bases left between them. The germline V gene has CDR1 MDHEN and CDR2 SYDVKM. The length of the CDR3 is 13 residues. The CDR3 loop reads CASTGYSNQPQHF. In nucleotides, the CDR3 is TGTGCCAGTACAGGTTATAGCAATCAGCCCCAGCATTTT.

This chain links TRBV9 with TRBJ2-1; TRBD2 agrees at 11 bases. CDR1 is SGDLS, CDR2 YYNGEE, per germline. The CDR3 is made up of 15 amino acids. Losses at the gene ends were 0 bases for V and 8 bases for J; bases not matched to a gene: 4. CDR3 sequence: CASSVVTSGRHEQFF. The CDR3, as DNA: TGTGCCAGCAGCGTAGTAACTAGCGGGAGACATGAGCAGTTCTTC.

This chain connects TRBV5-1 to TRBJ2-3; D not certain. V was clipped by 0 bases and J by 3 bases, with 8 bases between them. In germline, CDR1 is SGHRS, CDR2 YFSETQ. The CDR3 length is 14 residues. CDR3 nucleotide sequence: TGCGCCAGCAGCTTGGCCTGGCAAACAGATACGCAGTATTTT. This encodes CASSLAWQTDTQYF.

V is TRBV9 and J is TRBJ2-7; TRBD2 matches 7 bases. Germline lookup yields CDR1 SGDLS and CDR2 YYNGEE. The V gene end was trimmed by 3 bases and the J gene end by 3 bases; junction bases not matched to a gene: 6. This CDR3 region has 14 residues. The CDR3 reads CASSATTGGYEQYF. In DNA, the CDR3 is TGTGCCAGCAGCGCCACGACGGGGGGCTACGAGCAGTACTTC.

CDR3 region: CASSTGLAGVNEQFF. DNA for the CDR3: TGTGCCAGCAGTACTGGACTAGCGGGAGTCAATGAGCAGTTCTTC. The J gene is TRBJ2-1, the V gene TRBV6-5; TRBD2 matches at 13 bases. With 5 bases clipped from V and 6 bases from J, the junction kept 4 bases outside the gene matches. The germline gives CDR1 MNHEY, CDR2 SVGAGI. The CDR3 has 15 residues.

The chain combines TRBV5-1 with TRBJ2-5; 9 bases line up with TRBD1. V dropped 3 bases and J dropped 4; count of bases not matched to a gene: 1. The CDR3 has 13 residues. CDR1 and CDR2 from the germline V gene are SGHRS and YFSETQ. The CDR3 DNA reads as TGCGCCAGCAGCTCGGACAGGGGAGAGACCCAGTACTTC. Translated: CASSSDRGETQYF.

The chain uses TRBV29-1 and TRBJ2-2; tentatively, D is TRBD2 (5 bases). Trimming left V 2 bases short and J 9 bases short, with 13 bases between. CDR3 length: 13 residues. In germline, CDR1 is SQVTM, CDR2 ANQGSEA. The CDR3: CSVEPDGMRELFF. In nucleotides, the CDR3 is TGCAGCGTTGAACCAGACGGGATGCGGGAGCTGTTTTTT.

This CDR3 reads CASSFLGELFF. CDR3 nucleotide sequence: TGTGCCAGCAGCTTTTTAGGGGAGCTGTTTTTT. J is TRBJ2-2 and V is TRBV11-3; D not certain. Germline CDR1 is SGHNT and CDR2 is YENEEA. Trimming stripped 3 bases from V and 8 bases from J, with 4 bases between. This CDR3 is 11 amino acids long.